Following are 7 T cell receptor beta chains from one sample sequenced in a study of blood T cell repertoires in COVID-19. Generated by immunoSEQ multiplex PCR, the TCRdb table keeps only in-frame clones and is missing some. This table has roughly 100,000 clones, less than 90% appearing once. The sequenced sample consisted of peripheral blood. These receptors were taken from a human donor in a cohort sampled during active COVID-19.

This chain joins TRBV18 and TRBJ2-7, with 10 nucleotides matching TRBD2. V lost 1 base and J lost 3; bases outside the gene matches: 6. This CDR3 contains 16 residues. In germline, CDR1 is KGHSH, CDR2 LQKENI. CDR3 coding DNA: TGTGCCAGCTCACCACAGGAAGCGGGGGGGTTCTACGAGCAGTACTTC. It is translated as CASSPQEAGGFYEQYF.

This clone was counted only a few times. The CDR3 DNA reads TGTGCCAGCTCACCGGGACAGGGCCGTCAGCCCCAGCATTTT. It specifies CASSPGQGRQPQHF. The gene calls are TRBV18 and TRBJ1-5, with TRBD1 identical over 9 bases. Germline loops: CDR1 KGHSH, CDR2 LQKENI. V trimming: 3 bases; J trimming: 6 bases; junction bases outside the gene matches: 3. The CDR3 consists of 14 residues.

This clone showed up just a few times. The rearrangement links TRBV30 to TRBJ2-7, with a weak D call TRBD1 (5 bases). Germline V gene lookup returns CDR1 GTSNPN and CDR2 SVGIG (reference sequence). CDR3 length equals 15 residues. V was trimmed by 0 bases and J by 1 base, leaving 13 bases between them. The CDR3 bases are TGTGCCTGGAGTGTAAAGCAGGGATGGTCCTACGAGCAGTACTTC. As protein: CAWSVKQGWSYEQYF.

The genes are TRBV28 and TRBJ2-5, with a weak D call TRBD1 (5 bases). The CDR3 spans 14 residues. V was cut by 6 bases and J by 5 bases, with 16 bases left in between. CDR1 MDHEN and CDR2 SYDVKM come from the germline V gene. This chain's CDR3 is CASRARGLEETQYF. The CDR3 DNA reads TGTGCCAGCAGGGCTAGGGGCCTCGAGGAGACCCAGTACTTC.

V gene TRBV5-6 combines with J gene TRBJ1-3; TRBD1 matches 9 bases. V lost 4 bases and J lost 2; bases outside the gene matches: 13. Germline V gene sequence: CDR1 SGHDT, CDR2 YYEEEE. The CDR3 contains 18 residues. The chain's CDR3 is CASSAGTTGGYPGNTIYF. CDR3 sequence (DNA): TGTGCCAGCAGCGCTGGAACGACAGGGGGTTATCCTGGAAACACCATATATTTT.

V usage is TRBV4-1 and J usage is TRBJ2-7; tentative D call: TRBD2 (6 bases). The V end was cut by 6 bases, the J end by 0 bases, with 9 bases between. This CDR3 spans 13 amino acids. The germline CDR1 and CDR2 sequences are MGHRA and YSYEKL. The CDR3: CASSSGSSYEQYF. DNA for the CDR3: TGCGCCAGCAGTTCCGGGAGCTCCTACGAGCAGTACTTC.

The chain links TRBV5-6 to TRBJ1-1; weak D call: TRBD1 (5 bases). The germline gives CDR1 SGHDT, CDR2 YYEEEE. Trimming shortened V by 3 bases and J by 0 bases, and 6 bases separated the two germline ends. The CDR3 is 13 residues long. The CDR3 DNA reads TGTGCCAGCAGCTGGGGGGTGAACACTGAAGCTTTCTTT. It specifies CASSWGVNTEAFF.